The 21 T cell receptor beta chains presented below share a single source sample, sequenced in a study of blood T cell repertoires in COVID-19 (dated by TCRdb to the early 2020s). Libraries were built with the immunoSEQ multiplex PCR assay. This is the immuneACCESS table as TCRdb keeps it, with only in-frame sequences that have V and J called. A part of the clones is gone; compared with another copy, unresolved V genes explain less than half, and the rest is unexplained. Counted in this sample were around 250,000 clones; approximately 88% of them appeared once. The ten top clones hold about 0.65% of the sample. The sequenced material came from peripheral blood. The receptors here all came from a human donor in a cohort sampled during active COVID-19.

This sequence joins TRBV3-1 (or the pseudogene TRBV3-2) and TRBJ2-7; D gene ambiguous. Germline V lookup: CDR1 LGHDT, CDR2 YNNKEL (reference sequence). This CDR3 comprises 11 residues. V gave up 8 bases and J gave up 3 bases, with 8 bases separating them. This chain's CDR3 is CASAVNYEQYF. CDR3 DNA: TGTGCCAGCGCGGTCAACTACGAGCAGTACTTC.

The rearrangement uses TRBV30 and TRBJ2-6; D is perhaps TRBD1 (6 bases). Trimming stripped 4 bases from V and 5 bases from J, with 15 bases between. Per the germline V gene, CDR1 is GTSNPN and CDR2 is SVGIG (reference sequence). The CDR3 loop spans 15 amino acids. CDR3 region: CAWNNQGLWANVLTF. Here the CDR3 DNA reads TGTGCCTGGAATAATCAGGGGCTCTGGGCCAACGTCCTGACTTTC.

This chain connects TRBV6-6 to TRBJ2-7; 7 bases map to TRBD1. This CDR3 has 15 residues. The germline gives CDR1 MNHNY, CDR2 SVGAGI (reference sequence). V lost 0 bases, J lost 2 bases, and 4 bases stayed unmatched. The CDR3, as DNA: TGTGCCAGCAGTTACTCGAAGGGGGCTCCCTACGAGCAGTACTTC. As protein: CASSYSKGAPYEQYF.

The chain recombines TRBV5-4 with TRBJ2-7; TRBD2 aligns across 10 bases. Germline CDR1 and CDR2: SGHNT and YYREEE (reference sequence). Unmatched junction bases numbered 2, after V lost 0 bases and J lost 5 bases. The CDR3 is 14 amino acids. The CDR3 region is CASSLAGLADEQYF. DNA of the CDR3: TGTGCCAGCAGCTTGGCAGGACTAGCGGACGAGCAGTACTTC.

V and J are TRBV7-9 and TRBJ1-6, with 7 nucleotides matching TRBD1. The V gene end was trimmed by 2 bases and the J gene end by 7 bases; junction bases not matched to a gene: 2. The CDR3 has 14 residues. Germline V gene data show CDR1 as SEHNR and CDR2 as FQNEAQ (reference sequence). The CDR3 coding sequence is TGTGCCAGCAGCTTAAGACAGGGAAATTCACCCCTCCACTTT. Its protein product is CASSLRQGNSPLHF.

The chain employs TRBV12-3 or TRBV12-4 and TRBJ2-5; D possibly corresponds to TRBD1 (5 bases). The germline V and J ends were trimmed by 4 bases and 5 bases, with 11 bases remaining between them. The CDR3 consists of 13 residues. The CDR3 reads CASSSTGLETQYF. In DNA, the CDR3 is TGTGCCAGCAGTTCTACAGGTTTGGAGACCCAGTACTTC.

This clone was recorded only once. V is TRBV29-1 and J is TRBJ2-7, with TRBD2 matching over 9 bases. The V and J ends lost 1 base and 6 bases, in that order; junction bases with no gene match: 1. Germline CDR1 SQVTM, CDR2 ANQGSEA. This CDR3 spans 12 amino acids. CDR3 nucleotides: TGCAGCGTTGAAGGGACTAGCGCCGAGCAGTACTTC. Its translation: CSVEGTSAEQYF.

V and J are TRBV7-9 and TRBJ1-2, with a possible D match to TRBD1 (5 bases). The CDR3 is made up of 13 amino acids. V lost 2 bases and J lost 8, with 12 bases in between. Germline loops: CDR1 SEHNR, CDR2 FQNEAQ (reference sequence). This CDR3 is CASSLIGGEGYTF. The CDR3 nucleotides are TGTGCCAGCAGCTTAATCGGAGGGGAGGGCTACACCTTC.

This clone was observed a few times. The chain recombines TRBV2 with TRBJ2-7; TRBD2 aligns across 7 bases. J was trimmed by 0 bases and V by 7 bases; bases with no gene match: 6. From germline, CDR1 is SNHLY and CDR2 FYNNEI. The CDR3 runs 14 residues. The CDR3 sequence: CASTPSGNSYEQYF. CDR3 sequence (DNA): TGTGCCAGCACCCCTAGCGGTAACTCCTACGAGCAGTACTTC.

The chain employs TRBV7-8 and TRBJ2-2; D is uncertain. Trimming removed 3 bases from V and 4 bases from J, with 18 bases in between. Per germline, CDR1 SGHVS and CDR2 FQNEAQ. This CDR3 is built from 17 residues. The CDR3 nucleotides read TGTGCCAGCAGCTTCAGCGCTTACCATCTGGGCACCGGGGAGCTGTTTTTT. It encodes CASSFSAYHLGTGELFF.

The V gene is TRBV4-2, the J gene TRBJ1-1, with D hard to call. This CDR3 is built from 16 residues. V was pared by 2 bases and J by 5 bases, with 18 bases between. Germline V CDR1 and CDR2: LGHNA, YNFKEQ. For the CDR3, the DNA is TGTGCCAGCAGCCAACCCTCAAGCCTGGTGGAGACTGAAGCTTTCTTT. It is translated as CASSQPSSLVETEAFF.

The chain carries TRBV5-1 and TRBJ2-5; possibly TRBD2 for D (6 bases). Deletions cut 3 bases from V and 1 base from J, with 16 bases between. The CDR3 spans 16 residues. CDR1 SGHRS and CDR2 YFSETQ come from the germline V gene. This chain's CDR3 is CASSWLTSAFQETQYF. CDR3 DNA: TGCGCCAGCAGCTGGTTGACTAGTGCCTTCCAAGAGACCCAGTACTTC.

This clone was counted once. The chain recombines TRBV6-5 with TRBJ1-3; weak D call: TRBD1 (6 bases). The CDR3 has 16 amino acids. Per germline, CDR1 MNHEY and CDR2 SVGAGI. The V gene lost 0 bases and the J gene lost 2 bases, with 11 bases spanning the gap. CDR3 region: CASSYSGQSPGNTIYF. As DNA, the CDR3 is TGTGCCAGCAGTTACTCTGGACAGAGCCCTGGAAACACCATATATTTT.

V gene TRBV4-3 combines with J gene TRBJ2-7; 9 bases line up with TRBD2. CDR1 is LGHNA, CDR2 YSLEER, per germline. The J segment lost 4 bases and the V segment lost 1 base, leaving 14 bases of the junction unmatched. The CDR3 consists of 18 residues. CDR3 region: CASSQGAGGRGPGYEQYF. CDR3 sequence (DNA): TGCGCCAGCAGCCAAGGGGCTGGCGGGAGGGGGCCCGGGTACGAGCAGTACTTC.

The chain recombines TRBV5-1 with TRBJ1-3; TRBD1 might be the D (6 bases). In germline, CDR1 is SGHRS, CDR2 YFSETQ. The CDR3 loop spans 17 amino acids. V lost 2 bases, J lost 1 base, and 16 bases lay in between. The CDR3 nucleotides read TGCGCCAGCAGCTTAGGACAGACGATGGGTTCTGGAAACACCATATATTTT. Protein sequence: CASSLGQTMGSGNTIYF.

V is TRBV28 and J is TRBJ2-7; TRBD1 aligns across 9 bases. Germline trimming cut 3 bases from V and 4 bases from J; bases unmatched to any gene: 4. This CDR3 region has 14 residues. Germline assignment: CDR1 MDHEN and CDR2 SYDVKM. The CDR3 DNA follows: TGTGCCAGCAGTTTGGGACAGGGCGATTACGAGCAGTACTTC. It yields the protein CASSLGQGDYEQYF.

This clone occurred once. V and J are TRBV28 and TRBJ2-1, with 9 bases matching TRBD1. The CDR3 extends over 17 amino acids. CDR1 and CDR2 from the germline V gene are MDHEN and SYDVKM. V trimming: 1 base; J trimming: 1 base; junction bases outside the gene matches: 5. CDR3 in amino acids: CASSLYSGQGSYNEQFF. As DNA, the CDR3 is TGTGCCAGCAGTTTATATTCGGGACAGGGTTCCTACAATGAGCAGTTCTTC.

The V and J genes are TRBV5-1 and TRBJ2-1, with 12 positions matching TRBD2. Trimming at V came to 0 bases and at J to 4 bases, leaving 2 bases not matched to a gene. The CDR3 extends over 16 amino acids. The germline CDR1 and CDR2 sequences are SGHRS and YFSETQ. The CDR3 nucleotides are TGCGCCAGCAGCTTGGGGACTAGCGGGGATTACAATGAGCAGTTCTTC. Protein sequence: CASSLGTSGDYNEQFF. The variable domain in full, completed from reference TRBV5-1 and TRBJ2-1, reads KAGVTQTPRYLIKTRGQQVTLSCSPISGHRSVSWYQQTPGQGLQFLFEYFSETQRNKGNFPGRFSGRQFSNSRSEMNVSTLELGDSALYLCASSLGTSGDYNEQFFGPGTRLTVL.

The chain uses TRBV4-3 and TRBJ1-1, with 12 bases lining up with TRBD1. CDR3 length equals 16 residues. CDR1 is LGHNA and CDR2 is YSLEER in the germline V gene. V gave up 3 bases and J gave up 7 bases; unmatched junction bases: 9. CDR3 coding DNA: TGCGCCAGCAGCCACGACCCCGGGACAGGGGGCATTGAAGCTTTCTTT. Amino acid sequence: CASSHDPGTGGIEAFF.

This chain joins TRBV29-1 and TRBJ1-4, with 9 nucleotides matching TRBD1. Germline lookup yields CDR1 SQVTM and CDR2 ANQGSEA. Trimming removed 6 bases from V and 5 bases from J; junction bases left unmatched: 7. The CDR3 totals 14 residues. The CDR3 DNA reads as TGCAGCGTCCCTTCCGGGACAGGGAATGAAAAACTGTTTTTT. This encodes CSVPSGTGNEKLFF.

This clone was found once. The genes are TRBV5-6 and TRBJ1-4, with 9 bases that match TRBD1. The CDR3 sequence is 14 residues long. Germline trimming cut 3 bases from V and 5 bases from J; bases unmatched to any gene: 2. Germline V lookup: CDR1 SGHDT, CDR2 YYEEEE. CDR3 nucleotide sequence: TGTGCCAGCAGCTGGGACAGGGTAAATGAAAAACTGTTTTTT. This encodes CASSWDRVNEKLFF.